The 9 T cell receptor beta chains reported below all come from one sample, sequenced in a study of CD8+CD57+ T cells in acquired aplastic anemia. Investigators profiled TCR beta VDJ and CDR3 from genomic DNA template. TCRdb independently ran MiXCR on the reads; one entry per CDR3 protein. The sample records approximately 470,000 distinct CDR3 sequences, approximately 32% being singletons. Only patients with CD8+CD57+ cell expansion on flow cytometry were chosen for sequencing. The sample taken for sequencing was sorted CD4+, CD8+, or CD8+CD57+ T cells (not recorded which) from PBMCs. These receptors all come from a human donor with aplastic anemia.

Concerning this clonotype itself: One end of the junction is discordant with germline, which a read error may explain. This chain connects TRBV5-1 to TRBJ1-3; unclear D gene. CDR3 length: 17 residues. Germline loops: CDR1 SGHRS, CDR2 YFSETQ. The CDR3 nucleotides read TGCGCCAGCAGCTTGAGTGGCCAGCCCTACTCTGGAAACACCGTATATTTT. It specifies CASSLSGQPYSGNTVYF.

V usage is TRBV9 and J usage is TRBJ2-7; a weak D match, TRBD1 (6 bases). The CDR3 runs 13 residues. V gave up 10 bases and J gave up 4 bases, with 18 bases separating them. Germline CDR1 SGDLS, CDR2 YYNGEE. DNA for the CDR3: TGTGCCTGGAGCAAGAACCAGGGGTACGAGCAGTACTTC. Encoded protein: CAWSKNQGYEQYF.

This clonotype was seen repeatedly, ten times or more. At one end, the junction sequence differs from germline, possibly due to a read error. The CDR3 nucleotides read TGTGCCAGCAGCACGGACAGCCGGTCATCCTATGACTACACCTTC. Translation: CASSTDSRSSYDYTF. The V and J genes are TRBV7-2 and TRBJ1-2, with a tentative D call TRBD1 (6 bases). Per the germline V gene, CDR1 is SGHTA and CDR2 is FQGNSA. The CDR3 loop spans 15 amino acids.

The CDR3 spells CASSWGQSEAKNIQYF. In DNA form, the CDR3 reads TGTGCCAGCAGCTGGGGACAAAGTGAAGCCAAAAACATTCAGTACTTC. The rearrangement links TRBV11-2 to TRBJ2-4, with D possibly TRBD1 on 6 matching bases. V gave up 4 bases and J gave up 0 bases, with 13 bases separating them. CDR3 length: 16 residues. The V gene's germline CDR1 is SGHAT and CDR2 FQNNGV.

Ten or more counts support this clonotype. This chain uses TRBV5-1 with TRBJ2-7; a possible D gene is TRBD2 (5 bases). The CDR3 length is 14 residues. Trimming removed 5 bases from V and 2 bases from J, with 14 bases in between. Germline values: CDR1 SGHRS, CDR2 YFSETQ. The CDR3 DNA sequence: TGCGCCAGCAGTCATCCGGACGGGGCCTACGAGCAGTACTTC. Protein product: CASSHPDGAYEQYF.

The V and J genes are TRBV19 and TRBJ1-5; no reliable D call. This CDR3 has 16 residues. Germline CDR1 LNHDA, CDR2 SQIVND (reference sequence). V was clipped by 1 base and J by 2 bases, with 12 bases between them. In DNA, the CDR3 is TGTGCCAGTAGTATAGTTTCGGGTAGCGGCAATCAGCCCCAGCATTTT. Translation gives CASSIVSGSGNQPQHF.

The V gene is TRBV25-1, the J gene TRBJ2-7, with 12 bases that match TRBD2. The CDR3 runs to 15 residues. Trimming cost V 2 bases and J 6 bases; bases outside gene matches: 5. Germline loops: CDR1 MGHDK, CDR2 SYGVNS. The CDR3 loop reads CASSEMTSGRGEQYF. Here the CDR3 DNA reads TGTGCCAGCAGTGAAATGACTAGCGGGAGAGGCGAGCAGTACTTC.

The table lists this clonotype with many counts. The V gene is TRBV19, the J gene TRBJ1-1, with a weak D call TRBD1 (6 bases). The CDR3 covers 14 residues. The germline V gene has CDR1 LNHDA and CDR2 SQIVND (reference sequence). V was shortened by 8 bases and J by 3 bases, with 16 bases between the two germline ends. The CDR3 is CASGVPGEHTEAFF. The CDR3, as DNA: TGTGCCAGTGGTGTGCCAGGGGAGCACACTGAAGCTTTCTTT.

A few counts support this clonotype. The chain carries TRBV20-1 and TRBJ1-5; D may be TRBD1 (5 bases). The CDR3 is 16 amino acids. The germline V and J ends were trimmed by 7 bases and 0 bases, with 19 bases remaining between them. In germline, CDR1 is DFQATT, CDR2 SNEGSKA (reference sequence). The CDR3 nucleotides read TGCAGTGGCCGCTCCGGGACTTCATATAGCAATCAGCCCCAGCATTTT. Protein product: CSGRSGTSYSNQPQHF.